This T cell receptor (beta chain) was sequenced during a study of blood T cell repertoires in COVID-19. As for the study in general: Acute and convalescent COVID-19 samples came from the United States, Italy and Spain.

V lost 1 base and J lost 0; bases outside the gene matches: 3. The CDR3 has 16 amino acids. Germline V gene sequence: CDR1 SGHDT, CDR2 YYEEEE. Under the authors' procedure: Estimates of nucleated cell counts were drawn from the amplification of reference gene primers. Sequenced by immunoSEQ multiplex PCR; TCRdb stores in-frame clones only, minus some. D and trimming come from the DNA, and the V and J calls and clone size come from that table. The repertoire includes 200,000 to 250,000 clones, roughly 82% of them detected once, and 4.7% sits in the top ten. Sequenced: peripheral blood. The receptor was isolated from a woman aged 70-85 years with acute or convalescent COVID-19. The genes are TRBV5-6 and TRBJ2-1, with 8 bases matching TRBD2. CDR3 in DNA: TGTGCCAGCAGCTTGCCCGGGGGGGGCTCCTACAATGAGCAGTTCTTC. This codes for CASSLPGGGSYNEQFF.